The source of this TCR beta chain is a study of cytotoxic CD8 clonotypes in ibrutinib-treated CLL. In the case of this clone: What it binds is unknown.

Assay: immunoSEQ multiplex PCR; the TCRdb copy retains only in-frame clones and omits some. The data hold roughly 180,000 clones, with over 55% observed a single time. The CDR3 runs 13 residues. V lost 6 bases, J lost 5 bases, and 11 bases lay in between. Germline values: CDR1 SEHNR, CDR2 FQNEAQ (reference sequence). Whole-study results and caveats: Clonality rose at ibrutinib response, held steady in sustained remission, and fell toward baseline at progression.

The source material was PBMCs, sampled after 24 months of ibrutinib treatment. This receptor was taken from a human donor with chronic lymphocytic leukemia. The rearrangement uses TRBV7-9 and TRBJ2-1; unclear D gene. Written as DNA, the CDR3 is TGTGCCAGCAGGGTTGGTGGGGACAATGAGCAGTTCTTC. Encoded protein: CASRVGGDNEQFF.